This T cell receptor beta chain was recovered during a study of cytomegalovirus exposure and HLA in healthy donors (dated by TCRdb to about 2017). Regarding the research as a whole: An earlier analysis of roughly 610 of the donors reported 276 Gb of sequence data and 90 million to 120 million unique TCR beta sequences obtained from around 190 million T cells. In a later analysis, previously published TCR beta repertoires from some 640 donors were re-analyzed and high-resolution HLA genotyping was added so that TCR occurrence patterns could be studied. A separate validation cohort of roughly 120 different subjects was used in addition to the 666-subject first cohort. Both class I and class II loci were covered by HLA typing, at four-digit resolution. An earlier analysis of a few hundred of the donors applied high-throughput TCR beta sequencing to assess whether each TCR beta V gene segment acted as functional or pseudogenic. Five DR-DQ haplotypes were treated as single units for association and clustering because of strong linkage in the cohort. Roughly 300 gigabases of sequencing data and approximately 85 million unique TCR sequences were included in an early release covering about 620 HLA-typed donors. Typing coverage varied by locus: roughly 620-640 donors for A, B, C, DRB1 and DQB1; under 550 for DQA1; approximately 610 for DPA1; approximately 490 for DPB1. In the later analysis, no new phenotypic data were used to find candidate immune exposures; instead, reliance was placed on TCR beta sequences and their occurrence across donors. Donor age, sex, ethnicity and CMV serostatus were collected together with the repertoire data. The T cell repertoires of 666 subjects were profiled by immunosequencing and related to cytomegalovirus serostatus. To predict cytomegalovirus infection status, the study brought together high-throughput TCR immunosequencing, statistical association of individual TCRs with disease status, and machine learning. All discovery cohort repertoires had been generated on a single sequencing platform. Among the roughly 380 genotyped donors, about 83% belonged to the genetic ancestry cluster associated with self-reported Caucasian donors. A later genetic analysis used genome-wide SNP genotypes for about 60% of the roughly 700 donors, treating that subset as a discovery cohort. Among some 400 genotyped donors of the cohort, an average of roughly 240,000 unique TCR beta nucleotide sequences were sequenced per donor, 15% to 20% of them non-productive. The study aimed to test whether signatures of past pathogen exposure could be identified by cataloging public T cell receptors.

With regard to this clone: The specificity of this receptor is unknown. No quality values exist for individual bases; no much larger clone is one base distant.

Libraries were constructed by the immunoSEQ multiplex PCR assay. For the multiplex PCR, a mixture combining 60 forward primers for TCR Vbeta segments and 13 reverse primers for TCR Jbeta segments was used. A multiplex PCR assay on genomic DNA amplified the CDR3 region of rearranged TCR beta genes. The Illumina HiSeq System was used to sequence the amplified TCR beta libraries as 87-base-pair reads. In the original analysis: A later analysis tallied around 82 million unique TCR beta chains across the approximately 670 repertoires, and around 9.9 million of those chains were shared by two or more donors. Raw reads were error-corrected and collapsed into unique sequences by a nearest-neighbor algorithm in which closely related sequences were merged to remove PCR and sequencing errors. CDR3 sequences were aligned to IMGT reference sequences to assign V, D and J gene segments. For a sequence to be retained, a match of at least six nucleotides to both a V gene segment and a J gene segment was required. Rearrangements were classified as productive when the CDR3 lacked stop codons and remained in frame with V and J, and all other rearrangements were classified as non-productive. Following IMGT convention, CDR3 was defined as the stretch from the second conserved V-encoded cysteine up to the conserved J-encoded phenylalanine. In an earlier analysis of some 550 of the donors, sequences lacking an unambiguous match to a single V gene segment were excluded. An earlier analysis of a few hundred of the donors called V segments functional above 56.7% productive rearrangements and segregating when the between-donor standard deviation exceeded 5%. To diagnose cytomegalovirus status from the catalog of TCR beta chain sequences, a statistical classification framework was built. In a later analysis, V and J genes were assigned by comparing TCR nucleotide sequences against IMGT/GENE-DB human TR gene sequences. The TCRdist pipeline was used in a later analysis to assign CDR3 sequences and most-parsimonious VDJ recombination scenarios. In a later analysis, each TCR beta chain was defined by its CDR3 amino acid sequence together with its V-gene family, and reads lacking a unique V-gene family were excluded. As a way to deal with suspected cross-contamination and a sequencing artifact, a later analysis dropped nearly 600 nucleotide sequences that were highly shared and had low generation probability. A later analysis calculated a clonal expansion index for each public chain from normalized within-repertoire ranks of inferred template counts. Generation probabilities in a later analysis came from a VDJ recombination model fitted to out-of-frame rearrangements, and those results were checked against IGoR. In a later analysis, hypergeometric tests were used to score TCR-TCR, TCR-HLA and TCR-CMV co-occurrence, with a repertoire-size bias correction applied to TCR pairs. To estimate false discovery rates, a later analysis permuted the HLA or CMV assignments 20 times. A later analysis grouped co-occurring TCRs with DBSCAN, adding TCRdist sequence similarity when clustering within HLA-allele-positive subsets. For co-occurrence clustering, repertoires with fewer than 30,000 or more than 120,000 public chains were excluded, along with about five repertoires with anomalous nucleotide sharing. TCRdb's version of the immuneACCESS table is confined to in-frame rearrangements and falls short of the full clone set. An unresolved V gene accounts for under half of the shortfall where checked; the remainder is of unknown origin. That table furnishes V, J and clone size, whereas the DNA furnished D and trimming. For this sample the table gives about 67,000 clones, of which approximately 90% were detected only once. 9.5% to 13% of the sample rests with the top ten.

The paper as a whole reports these results and caveats: Cytomegalovirus status was reported to be diagnosed by the classifier with high specificity and sensitivity in both the original and validation cohorts. The only immune exposure information available for the cohort was CMV serostatus. In a later analysis, the rate of TCR association differed among HLA loci, with DRB1 alleles having the most associated TCRs and HLA-C alleles having the fewest. Around 16 rarely observed V segments, including chromosome 9 orphons, were excluded from the earlier analysis of about 610 of the donors because counts were too low. In vitro tests confirmed that a few of the cytomegalovirus-associated TCR beta chains recognize cytomegalovirus antigens. Most TCR sequences were observed very rarely across donors, whereas some public TCRs were present in many individuals. In a later analysis, most CMV-associated TCR beta chains were found to appear HLA-restricted, with HLA associations seemingly driven largely by CMV exposure. A later genetic analysis associated a missense DCLRE1C variant with V-gene and J-gene trimming of TCR beta chains, and an independent cohort replicated the association. Roughly uniform sequencing depth across donors was assumed in presence/absence analyses, although this assumption may not hold. Assigning TCR associations to individual alleles was difficult when HLA alleles, especially DR and DQ, strongly co-occurred. In a later genetic analysis, fewer N-insertions in productive TCRs were reported among donors in an Asian-associated ancestry cluster than the approximately 710-donor mean. According to a later analysis, parvovirus B19, influenza, CMV and Epstein-Barr virus appeared linked to several top co-occurrence clusters. In an earlier analysis of more than 500 of the donors, most TCR beta V segments appeared in productive rearrangements about 87% or about 30% of the time, broadly matching IMGT annotations. It was suggested by the authors that the approach could potentially be generalized to other disease states and immunological phenotypes. Linkage disequilibrium might explain the correlated functional status among segregating V segments, but an unknown experimental factor could not be excluded. Because HLA typing was missing for some donors at each locus, association tests included only the typed subset. A total of around 150 TCR beta chains were listed by the study as associated with cytomegalovirus. In a later analysis, HLA-associated TCR beta chains showed more clonal expansion and lower generation probabilities than non-associated chains that were equally common. A further reported finding was that TCR beta sequences accurately predicted the HLA-A and HLA-B alleles for most subjects in the first cohort. The cohort was sequenced for TCR beta chains only, and without alpha or paired-chain data the features that could be detected were limited. In a later analysis, around 15,000 TCR beta sequences were associated with specific HLA alleles at a false discovery rate of 0.05. Some IMGT-functional V segments, including TRBV6-2 and TRBV6-3, could not be distinguished by the 87-base-pair reads and were therefore excluded. A cluster of highly shared sequence variants was judged likely to represent a technical artifact of the sequencing pipeline.

The cohort comprised 710 or so healthy bone marrow donors. All cohort members were sampled while nominally healthy, although unrecorded immune exposures were likely present. The donor tested CMV seropositive and was one of the 289 seropositive cohort members. A peripheral blood sample was collected from each donor, and TCR beta sequencing was performed on peripheral blood mononuclear cells. The Qiagen DNeasy Blood Extraction Kit was used to extract genomic DNA from the blood cell samples. Trimming at the junction amounts to 6 bases on V and 3 bases on J, and the germline ends lie 20 bases apart. The CDR3 covers 17 residues, taking in both the cysteine and the phenylalanine. Only the CDR3 portion is preserved as DNA: 51 bases, with reading frame beginning at the first base. CDR1 and CDR2, looked up from the germline V gene, are MDHEN and SYDVKM.

The sequencing input was PBMCs. This TCR derives from a woman in her 30s in good health and CMV-seropositive. The chain joins TRBV28 to TRBJ2-2, and the D gene may be TRBD2, 6 bases matching. The DNA is TGTGCCAGCAGCTCTAACCCGGGACGGGAGTACACCGGGGAGCTGTTTTTT. This codes for CASSSNPGREYTGELFF.